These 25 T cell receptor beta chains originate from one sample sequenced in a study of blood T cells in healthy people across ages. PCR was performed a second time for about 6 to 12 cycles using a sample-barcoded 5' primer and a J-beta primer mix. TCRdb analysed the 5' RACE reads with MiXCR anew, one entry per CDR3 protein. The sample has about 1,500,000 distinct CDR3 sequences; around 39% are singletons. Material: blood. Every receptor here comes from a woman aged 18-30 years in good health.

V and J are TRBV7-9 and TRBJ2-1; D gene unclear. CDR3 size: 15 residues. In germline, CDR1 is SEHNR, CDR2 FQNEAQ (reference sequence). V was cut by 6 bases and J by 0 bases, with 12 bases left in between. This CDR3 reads CASRIHLSSYNEQFF. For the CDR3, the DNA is TGTGCCAGCAGGATCCATTTAAGCTCCTACAATGAGCAGTTCTTC.

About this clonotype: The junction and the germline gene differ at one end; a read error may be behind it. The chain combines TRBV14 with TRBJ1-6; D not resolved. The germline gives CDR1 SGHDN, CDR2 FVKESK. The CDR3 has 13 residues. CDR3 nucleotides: TGTGCCAGCAGCCAAGTACAGAATTCACCCCCCCACTTT. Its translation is CASSQVQNSPPHF.

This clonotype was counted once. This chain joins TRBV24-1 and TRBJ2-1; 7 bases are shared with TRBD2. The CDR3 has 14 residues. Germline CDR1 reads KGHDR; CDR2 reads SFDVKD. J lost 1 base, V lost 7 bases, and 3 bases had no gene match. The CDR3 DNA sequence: TGTGCCACCAGGGCGGGAGAGTCCTACAATGAGCAGTTCTTC. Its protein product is CATRAGESYNEQFF.

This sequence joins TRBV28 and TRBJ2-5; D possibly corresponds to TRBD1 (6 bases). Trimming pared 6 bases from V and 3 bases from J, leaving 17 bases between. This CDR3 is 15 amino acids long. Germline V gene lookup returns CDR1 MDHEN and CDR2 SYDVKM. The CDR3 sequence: CASSPQGPRKETQYF. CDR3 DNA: TGTGCCAGCAGCCCACAGGGACCCCGAAAAGAGACCCAGTACTTC.

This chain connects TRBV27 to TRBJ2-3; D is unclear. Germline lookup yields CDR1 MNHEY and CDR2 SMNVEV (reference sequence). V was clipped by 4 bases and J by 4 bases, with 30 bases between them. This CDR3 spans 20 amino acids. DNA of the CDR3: TGTGCCAGCAGTTCCTCACACGATCCTGGAGAGCGAAGGTCAGCAGATACGCAGTATTTT. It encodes CASSSSHDPGERRSADTQYF.

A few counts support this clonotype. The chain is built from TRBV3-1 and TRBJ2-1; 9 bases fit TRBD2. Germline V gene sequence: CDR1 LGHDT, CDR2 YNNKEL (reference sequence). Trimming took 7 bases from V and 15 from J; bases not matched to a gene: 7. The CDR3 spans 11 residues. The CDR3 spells CASISGTSRFF. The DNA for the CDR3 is TGTGCCAGCATCTCCGGGACTAGCCGGTTCTTC.

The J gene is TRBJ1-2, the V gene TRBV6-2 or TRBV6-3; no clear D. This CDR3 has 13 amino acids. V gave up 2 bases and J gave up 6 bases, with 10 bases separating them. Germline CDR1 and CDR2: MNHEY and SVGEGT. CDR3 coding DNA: TGTGCCAGCAGTTACCTCGCAGTAAATGGCTACACCTTC. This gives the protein CASSYLAVNGYTF.

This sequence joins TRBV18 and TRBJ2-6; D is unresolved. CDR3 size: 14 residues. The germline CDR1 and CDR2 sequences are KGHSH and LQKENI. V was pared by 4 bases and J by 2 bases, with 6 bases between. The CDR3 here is CASSHSTGANVLTF. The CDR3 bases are TGTGCCAGCTCACACAGTACTGGGGCCAACGTCCTGACTTTC.

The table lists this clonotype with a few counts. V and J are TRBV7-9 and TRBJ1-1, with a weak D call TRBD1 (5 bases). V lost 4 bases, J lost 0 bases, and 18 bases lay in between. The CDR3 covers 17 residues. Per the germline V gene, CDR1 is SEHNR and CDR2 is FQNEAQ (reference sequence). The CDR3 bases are TGTGCCAGCAGCTCCGACCGGGACGGTAATTTGAACACTGAAGCTTTCTTT. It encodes CASSSDRDGNLNTEAFF.

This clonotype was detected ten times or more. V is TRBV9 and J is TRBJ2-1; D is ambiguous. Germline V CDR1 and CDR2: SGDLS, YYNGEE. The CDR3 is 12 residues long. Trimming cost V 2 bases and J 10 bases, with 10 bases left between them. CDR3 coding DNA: TGTGCCAGCAGCGTCAGAGATTACGAGCAGTTCTTC. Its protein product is CASSVRDYEQFF.

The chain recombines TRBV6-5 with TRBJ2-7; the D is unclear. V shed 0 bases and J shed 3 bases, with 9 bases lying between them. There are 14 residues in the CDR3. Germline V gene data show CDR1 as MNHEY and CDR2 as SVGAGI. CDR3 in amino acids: CASSYSDQLYEQYF. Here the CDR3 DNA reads TGTGCCAGCAGTTACTCGGACCAACTCTACGAGCAGTACTTC.

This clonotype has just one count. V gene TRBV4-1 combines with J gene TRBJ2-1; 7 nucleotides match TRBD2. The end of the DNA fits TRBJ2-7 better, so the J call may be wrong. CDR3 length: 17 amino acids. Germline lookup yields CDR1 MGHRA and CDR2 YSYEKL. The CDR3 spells CASSTGGAGTLYNEQYF. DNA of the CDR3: TGCGCCAGCAGCACCGGGGGAGCGGGAACCCTCTACAATGAGCAGTACTTC.

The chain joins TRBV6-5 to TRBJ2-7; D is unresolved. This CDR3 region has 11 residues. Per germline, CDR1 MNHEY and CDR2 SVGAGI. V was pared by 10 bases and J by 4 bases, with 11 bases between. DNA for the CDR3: TGTGCCACCACGGCCGGGTACGAGCAGTACTTC. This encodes CATTAGYEQYF.

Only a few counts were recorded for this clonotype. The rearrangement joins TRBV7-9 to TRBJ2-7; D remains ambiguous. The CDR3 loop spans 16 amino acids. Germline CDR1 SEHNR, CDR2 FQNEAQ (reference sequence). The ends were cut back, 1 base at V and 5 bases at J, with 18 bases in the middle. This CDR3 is CASSLVVASLGHEQYF. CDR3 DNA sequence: TGTGCCAGCAGCTTAGTGGTGGCCTCCCTGGGCCACGAGCAGTACTTC.

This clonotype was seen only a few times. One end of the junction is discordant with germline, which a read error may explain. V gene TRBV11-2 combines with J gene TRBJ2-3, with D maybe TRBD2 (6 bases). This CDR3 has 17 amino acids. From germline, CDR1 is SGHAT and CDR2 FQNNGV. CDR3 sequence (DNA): TGTGCCAGCAGCCCCCGGGCCGGGGGAGCCAACACATATACGCAGTATTTT. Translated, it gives CASSPRAGGANTYTQYF. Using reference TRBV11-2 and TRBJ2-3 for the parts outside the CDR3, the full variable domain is EAGVAQSPRYKIIEKRQSVAFWCNPISGHATLYWYQQILGQGPKLLIQFQNNGVVDDSQLPKDRFSAERLKGVDSTLKIQPAKLEDSAVYLCASSPRAGGANTYTQYFGPGTRLTVL.

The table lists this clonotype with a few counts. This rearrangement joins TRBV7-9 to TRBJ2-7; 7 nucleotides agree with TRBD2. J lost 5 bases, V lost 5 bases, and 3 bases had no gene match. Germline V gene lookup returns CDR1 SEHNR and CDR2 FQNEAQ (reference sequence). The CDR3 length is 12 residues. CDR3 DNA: TGTGCCAGCAGCCGACTAGCCGACGAGCAGTACTTC. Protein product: CASSRLADEQYF.

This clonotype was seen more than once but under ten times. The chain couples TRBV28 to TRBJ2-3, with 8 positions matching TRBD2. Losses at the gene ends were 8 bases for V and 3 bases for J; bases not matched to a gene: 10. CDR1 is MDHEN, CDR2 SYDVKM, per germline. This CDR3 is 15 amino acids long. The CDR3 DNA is TGTGCCAGCCCGGCAAGCGGGGGCGGGACAGATACGCAGTATTTT. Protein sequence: CASPASGGGTDTQYF.

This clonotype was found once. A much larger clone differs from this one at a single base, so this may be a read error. Written as DNA, the CDR3 is TGTGCCGTCAGTGAGTCGTATAGTATTAGCAATCAGCCCCAGCATTTT. Encoded protein: CAVSESYSISNQPQHF. J is TRBJ1-5 and V is TRBV10-3; D not certain. This CDR3 has 16 amino acids. Germline loops: CDR1 ENHRY, CDR2 SYGVKD.

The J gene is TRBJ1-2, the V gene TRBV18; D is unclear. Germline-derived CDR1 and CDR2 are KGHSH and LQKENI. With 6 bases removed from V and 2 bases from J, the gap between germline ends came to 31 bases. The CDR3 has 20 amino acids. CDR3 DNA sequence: TGTGCCAGCTCGTCCAACGTCGCGATATTTCCCGGGGAAAGAAACTATGGCTACACCTTC. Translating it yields CASSSNVAIFPGERNYGYTF.

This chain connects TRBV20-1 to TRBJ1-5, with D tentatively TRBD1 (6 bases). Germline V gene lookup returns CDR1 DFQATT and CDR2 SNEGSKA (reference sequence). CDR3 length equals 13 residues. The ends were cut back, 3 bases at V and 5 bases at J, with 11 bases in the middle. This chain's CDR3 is CSARDRVDQPQHF. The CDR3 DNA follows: TGCAGTGCTAGGGACAGAGTCGATCAGCCCCAGCATTTT.

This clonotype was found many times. This CDR3 is CSVESTGGQYF. The CDR3 DNA reads TGCAGCGTTGAATCGACAGGGGGGCAGTACTTC. V gene TRBV29-1 combines with J gene TRBJ2-7, with 9 bases aligning to TRBD1. The CDR3 has 11 amino acids. The V segment lost 2 bases and the J segment 9 bases; nucleotides outside the gene matches: 2. CDR1 and CDR2 from the germline V gene are SQVTM and ANQGSEA.

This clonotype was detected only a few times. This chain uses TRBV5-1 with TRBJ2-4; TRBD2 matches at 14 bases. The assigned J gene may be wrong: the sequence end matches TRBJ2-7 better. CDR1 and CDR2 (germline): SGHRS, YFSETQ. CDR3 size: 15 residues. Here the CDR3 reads CASSSGTSGSDEQYF. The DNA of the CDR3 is TGCGCCAGCAGCTCGGGGACTAGCGGGAGTGACGAGCAGTACTTC.

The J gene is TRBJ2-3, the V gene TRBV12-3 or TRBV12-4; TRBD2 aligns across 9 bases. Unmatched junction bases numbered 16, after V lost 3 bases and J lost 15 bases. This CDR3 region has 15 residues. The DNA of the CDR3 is TGTGCCAGCAGTTTTGCGGGAGGGGAAGCAGATATGGAATATTTT. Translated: CASSFAGGEADMEYF.

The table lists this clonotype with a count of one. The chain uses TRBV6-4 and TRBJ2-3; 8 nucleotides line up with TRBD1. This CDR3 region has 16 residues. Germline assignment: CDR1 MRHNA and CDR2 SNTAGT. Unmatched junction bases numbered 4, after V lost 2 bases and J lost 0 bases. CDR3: CASSDGWDRSTDTQYF. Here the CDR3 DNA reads TGTGCCAGCAGTGACGGTTGGGACAGGAGCACAGATACGCAGTATTTT.

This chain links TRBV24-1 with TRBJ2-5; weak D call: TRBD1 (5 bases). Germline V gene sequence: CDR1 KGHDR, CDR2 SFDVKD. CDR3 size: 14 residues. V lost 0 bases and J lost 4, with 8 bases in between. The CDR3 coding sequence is TGTGCCACCAGTGATTTGGGGGCAGGAGAGACCCAGTACTTC. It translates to CATSDLGAGETQYF.